This TCR beta chain was recovered during a study of shared clonotypes between healthy human individuals. Profiled with immunoSEQ multiplex PCR; TCRdb holds only in-frame clones, not every one. This sample has 550,000 to 700,000 clones, with 73% found just once. This clone was detected ten times or more. V was trimmed by 2 bases and J by 8 bases, leaving 13 bases between them. Germline V lookup: CDR1 MDHEN, CDR2 SYDVKM. This CDR3 spans 14 amino acids. The chain uses TRBV28 and TRBJ2-1; D gene ambiguous. The TCR originated in a woman younger than 45 in good health. Sample: memory CD4+ T cells sorted from blood. The subset: CD45RA-negative fraction. The CDR3 loop is CASSLGPGRDEQFF. CDR3 sequence (DNA): TGTGCCAGCAGTTTAGGCCCTGGACGTGATGAGCAGTTCTTC.